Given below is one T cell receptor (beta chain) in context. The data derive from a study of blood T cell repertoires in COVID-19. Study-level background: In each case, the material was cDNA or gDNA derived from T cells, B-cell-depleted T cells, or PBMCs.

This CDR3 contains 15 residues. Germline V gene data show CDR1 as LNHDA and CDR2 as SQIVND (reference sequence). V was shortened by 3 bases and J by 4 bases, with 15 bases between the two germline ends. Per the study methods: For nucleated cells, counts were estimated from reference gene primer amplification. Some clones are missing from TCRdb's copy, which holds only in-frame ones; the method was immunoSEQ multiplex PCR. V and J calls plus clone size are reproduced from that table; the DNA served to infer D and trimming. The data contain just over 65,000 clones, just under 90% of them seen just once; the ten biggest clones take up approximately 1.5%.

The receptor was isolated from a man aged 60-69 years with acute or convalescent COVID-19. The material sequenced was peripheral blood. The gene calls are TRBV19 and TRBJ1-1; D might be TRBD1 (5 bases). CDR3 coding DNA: TGTGCCAGTAGTATCCGGGGGATGAGTCGCACTGAAGCTTTCTTT. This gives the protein CASSIRGMSRTEAFF.